Listed below are T cell receptor beta chains from one sample, sequenced in a study of CD8+CD57+ T cells in acquired aplastic anemia. TCRdb redid the calling of the reads with MiXCR, one entry per CDR3 protein. This sample has approximately 220,000 distinct CDR3 sequences, with around 50% found just once. The sample taken for sequencing was sorted CD4+, CD8+, or CD8+CD57+ T cells (not recorded which) from PBMCs. All receptors come from a human donor with aplastic anemia. CDR3s include the opening cysteine and the closing phenylalanine or tryptophan. Fields, in order: clone size, J gene, V gene, CDR3 length, D gene, CDR3 DNA, CDR3 protein. The D gene is left open where the match is weak. Clone size is shown for a subset of rows, as once, few, many or a class of expanded clone.

>-|TRBJ1-1|TRBV24-1|12|-
TGTGCCACCAGTGATTCCGGCACTGAAGCTTTCTTT
CATSDSGTEAFF
>-|TRBJ1-1|TRBV9|14|-
TGTGCCAGCAGCGTCGGACAGAGGAACACTGAAGCTTTCTTT
CASSVGQRNTEAFF
>few|TRBJ2-1|TRBV6-1|17|TRBD1
TGTGCCAGCAGTGACACCCCCGGGACAGGGGGCTACAATGAGCAGTTCTTC
CASSDTPGTGGYNEQFF
>-|TRBJ2-5|TRBV3-1|16|TRBD1
TGTGCCAGCAGCCAAAGACAGGGTTCAAACCAAGAGACCCAGTACTTC
CASSQRQGSNQETQYF
>-|TRBJ1-2|TRBV2|14|-
TGTGCCAGCAGTCGGCAGGTGGGTCCCTATGGCTACACCTTC
CASSRQVGPYGYTF
>-|TRBJ1-4|TRBV15|14|TRBD1
TGTGCCACCAGCGGGACAGAAACGGGTGAAAAACTGTTTTTT
CATSGTETGEKLFF
>-|TRBJ2-1|TRBV19|16|TRBD2
TGTGCCAGTAACAATGGGGCTAGCGGAGTTGGTGACGAGCAGTTCTTC
CASNNGASGVGDEQFF
>-|TRBJ1-2|TRBV18|14|-
TGTGCCAGCTCACCACGGCAGACCGACAATGGCTACACCTTC
CASSPRQTDNGYTF
>-|TRBJ1-6|TRBV10-3|13|-
TGTGCCATCAGAGGCGGTAAGGATTCACCCCTCCACTTT
CAIRGGKDSPLHF
>many|TRBJ1-4|TRBV19|12|-
TGTGCCAGTAGCCCCACTCGGGTGGGACTGTTTTTT
CASSPTRVGLFF
>-|TRBJ1-6|TRBV2|17|TRBD1
TGTGCCAGCAGTGAACGGACAGGGGATTTGGTCGGTTCACCCCTCCACTTT
CASSERTGDLVGSPLHF
>many|TRBJ1-4|TRBV7-2|17|-
TGTGCCAGCAGCTTAAACCAGGGAGGGGGAACTAATGAAAAACTGTTTTTT
CASSLNQGGGTNEKLFF
>-|TRBJ1-1|TRBV12-3/TRBV12-4|13|TRBD1
TGTGCCAGCAGTGGGACAGGGGTCACTGAAGCTTTCTTT
CASSGTGVTEAFF
>many|TRBJ1-6|TRBV12-3/TRBV12-4|14|-
TGTGCCAGCAGTTTAAAAGGTCCGAGCTCACCCCTCCACTTT
CASSLKGPSSPLHF
>many|TRBJ2-5|TRBV20-1|16|TRBD1
TGCAGTGCACCCCCGCCCTCGACAGGGGGCAGGGAGACCCAGTACTTC
CSAPPPSTGGRETQYF
>-|TRBJ2-7|TRBV30|14|-
TGTGCCTGGAGTCAGGGGACACCAACCTACGAGCAGTACTTC
CAWSQGTPTYEQYF
>-|TRBJ1-6|TRBV20-1|13|-
TGCAGTGCCATAGGTCCTTATAATTCACCCCTCCACTTT
CSAIGPYNSPLHF
>-|TRBJ1-1|TRBV11-3|15|TRBD1
TGTGCCAGCAGCCACAACAGGGGGCGAGACACTGAAGCTTTCTTT
CASSHNRGRDTEAFF
>many|TRBJ2-5|TRBV18|12|-
TGTGCCAGCTCACCCAACCAAGAGACCCAGTACTTC
CASSPNQETQYF
>many|TRBJ2-7|TRBV6-5|11|-
TGTGCCAGCAATCTGGGCTACGAGCAGTACTTC
CASNLGYEQYF
>-|TRBJ2-5|TRBV9|13|-
TGTGCCAGCAGCCAACGCCGTGCAGAGACCCAGTACTTC
CASSQRRAETQYF
>-|TRBJ2-3|TRBV7-2|16|TRBD2
TGTGCCAGCAGCTTGTTGCGGGGGGGATTCACAGATACGCAGTATTTT
CASSLLRGGFTDTQYF
>-|TRBJ1-5|TRBV7-9|15|-
TGTGCCAGCAGCTTATCATCGGGTTGGGATCAGCCCCAGCATTTT
CASSLSSGWDQPQHF
>-|TRBJ2-3|TRBV6-6|15|TRBD2
TGTGCCAGCAGTAGACAGGGACTAGCGGGAGATACGCAGTATTTT
CASSRQGLAGDTQYF
>-|TRBJ2-7|TRBV15|12|-
TGTGCCACCCTTAGAGGCGGCTACGAGCAGTACTTC
CATLRGGYEQYF
>-|TRBJ2-7|TRBV10-1|16|TRBD1
TGCGCCAGCAGTGAGGCAGCCGGGACAGGGGATAGCGAGCAGTACTTC
CASSEAAGTGDSEQYF
>-|TRBJ1-1|TRBV12-3/TRBV12-4|13|-
TGTGCCAGCAGTCGATCCAACCCCATTATTGCTTTCTTT
CASSRSNPIIAFF
>-|TRBJ2-5|TRBV10-2|15|-
TGCGCCAGCAGTGAGGGCAGGGACGGTGGAGAGACCCAGTACTTC
CASSEGRDGGETQYF
>once|TRBJ2-3|TRBV7-2|18|TRBD1
TGTGCCAGCAGTGAACACGGGACAGGGGGGGGGAGCACAGATACGCAGTATTTT
CASSEHGTGGGSTDTQYF
>-|TRBJ2-3|TRBV5-4|14|-
TGTGCCAGCAGCTTGGTACAGGGACAAGATACGCAGTATTTT
CASSLVQGQDTQYF
>few|TRBJ2-3|TRBV28|16|TRBD1
TGTGCCAGCATCTCTCCCGGGACAGCCAGCACAGATACGCAGTATTTT
CASISPGTASTDTQYF
>many|TRBJ2-2|TRBV9|13|-
TGTGCCAGCAGCCCGAGGGGGTCCGGGGAGCTGTTTTTT
CASSPRGSGELFF
>many|TRBJ1-2|TRBV20-1|12|-
TGCAGTGCTAGACAGTCAACTATGAGCTACACCTTC
CSARQSTMSYTF
>many|TRBJ2-1|TRBV10-3|12|-
TGTGCCACCATGGACACTGACAATGAGCAGTTCTTC
CATMDTDNEQFF
>-|TRBJ1-2|TRBV7-2|12|-
TGTGCCAGCAGCTTTAGTCCCGGAGGCTACACCTTC
CASSFSPGGYTF
>many|TRBJ2-7|TRBV18|13|-
TGTGCCAGCTCAAAGTCGACGGCGGGCGAGCAGTACTTC
CASSKSTAGEQYF
>-|TRBJ2-5|TRBV7-9|16|-
TGTGCCAGCAGCTTAGGCCAGGAGAACACCGGGGAGACCCAGTACTTC
CASSLGQENTGETQYF
>many|TRBJ2-7|TRBV7-7|13|-
TGTGCCAGCAGCCGAGACACCTCCTACGAGCAGTACTTC
CASSRDTSYEQYF
>many|TRBJ2-7|TRBV19|15|-
TGTGCCAGTAGTATAGCGGGGACATCCTTCTACGAGCAGTACTTC
CASSIAGTSFYEQYF
>-|TRBJ1-2|TRBV29-1|11|-
TGCAGCGTCACAGTGGGGGATGGCTACACCTTC
CSVTVGDGYTF
>-|TRBJ2-7|TRBV12-3/TRBV12-4|13|TRBD1
TGTGCCAGCAGTTGGGACAGGGGCGACGAGCAGTACTTC
CASSWDRGDEQYF